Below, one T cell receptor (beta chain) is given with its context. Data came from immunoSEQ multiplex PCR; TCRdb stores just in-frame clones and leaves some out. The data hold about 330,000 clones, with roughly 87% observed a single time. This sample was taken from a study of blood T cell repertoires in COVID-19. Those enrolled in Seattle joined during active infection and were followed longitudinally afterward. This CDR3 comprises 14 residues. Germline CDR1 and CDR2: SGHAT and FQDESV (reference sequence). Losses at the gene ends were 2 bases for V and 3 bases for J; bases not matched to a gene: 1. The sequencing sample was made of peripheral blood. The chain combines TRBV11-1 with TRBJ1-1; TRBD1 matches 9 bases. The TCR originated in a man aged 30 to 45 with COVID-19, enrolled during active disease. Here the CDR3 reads CASSLYRGHTEAFF. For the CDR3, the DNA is TGTGCCAGCAGCTTATACAGGGGGCACACTGAAGCTTTCTTT.